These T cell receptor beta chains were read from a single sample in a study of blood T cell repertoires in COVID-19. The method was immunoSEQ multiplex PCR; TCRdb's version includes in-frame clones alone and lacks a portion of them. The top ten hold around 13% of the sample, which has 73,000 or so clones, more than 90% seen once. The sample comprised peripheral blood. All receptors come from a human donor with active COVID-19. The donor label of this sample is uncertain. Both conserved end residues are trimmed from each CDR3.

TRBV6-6	ASRRGRLSNYEQY
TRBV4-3	ASSQAGRGDIQY
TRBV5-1	ASSSSGAGAYNEQF
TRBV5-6	ASSSRGLHYGYT
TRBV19	ASSIQNTEAF
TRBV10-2	ASSQQAGNSPLH
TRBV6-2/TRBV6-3	ASSYRGLAYEQY
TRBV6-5	ASSYTDMNTGELF
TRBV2	ASSDVREGTQY
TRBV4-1	ASSRQGNYEQY
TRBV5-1	ASSLSLAGDYEQY
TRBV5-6	ASSTGQAGANVLT
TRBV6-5	ASSPGDTGELF
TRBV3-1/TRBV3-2	ASSQGWTGGGGVQF
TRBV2	ASIPGQANTEAF
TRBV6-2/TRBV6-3	ASSGTGTSGRTTYNEQF
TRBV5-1	ASSLSGSNQPQH
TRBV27	ASSYLRRPADRGPGANVLT
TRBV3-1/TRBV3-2	ASSHASSTAVEQY
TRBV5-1	ASRSETGESTDTQY
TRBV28	ASSLEGTSLTDTQY
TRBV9	ASSQSTGGGQPQH
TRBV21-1	ASSKSDVSGGGDPEAF
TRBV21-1	ASSKRLRDKGLEPSSTDTQY
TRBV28	ASSLFGSSNNSPLH
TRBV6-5	ASSPRDRGSETQY
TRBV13	ASSHEGLASTGELF
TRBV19	ASRLGTGDPNEQF
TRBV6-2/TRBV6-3	ASSSETVRAQH
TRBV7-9	ASSPEKTERSSHYGYT
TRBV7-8	ASSLILRRSTGELF
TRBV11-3	ASSGGQGMGYEQY
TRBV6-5	ATTDRSSGNTIY
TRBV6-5	ASSYSGGSNQPQH
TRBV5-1	ASSFSGVTTDTQY
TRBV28	ASSSGDGYT